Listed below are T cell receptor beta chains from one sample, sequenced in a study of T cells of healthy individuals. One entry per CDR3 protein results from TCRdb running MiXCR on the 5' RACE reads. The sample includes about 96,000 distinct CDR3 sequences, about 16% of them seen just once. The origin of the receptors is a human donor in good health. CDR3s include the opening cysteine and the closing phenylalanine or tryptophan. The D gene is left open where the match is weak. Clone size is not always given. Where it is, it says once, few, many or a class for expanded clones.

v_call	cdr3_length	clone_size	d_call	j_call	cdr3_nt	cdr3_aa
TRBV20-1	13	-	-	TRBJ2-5	TGCAGTGCTAACGACAGGAGCCAAGAGACCCAGTACTTC	CSANDRSQETQYF
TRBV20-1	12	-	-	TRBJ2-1	TGCAGTGCCCGGGTGCCGCTGCGTGAGCAGTTCTTC	CSARVPLREQFF
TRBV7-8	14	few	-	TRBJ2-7	TGTGCCAGCAGCGACACTAGACAGGGACTCGAGCAGTACTTC	CASSDTRQGLEQYF
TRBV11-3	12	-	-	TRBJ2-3	TGTGCCAGCGGGGACGACGGAGATACGCAGTATTTT	CASGDDGDTQYF
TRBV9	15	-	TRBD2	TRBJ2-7	TGTGCCAGCAGTGTCCAGGCGGGAGGGGTATACGAGCAGTACTTC	CASSVQAGGVYEQYF
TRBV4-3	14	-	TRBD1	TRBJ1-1	TGCGCCAGCAGCCATACAGGGGTGAACACTGAAGCTTTCTTT	CASSHTGVNTEAFF
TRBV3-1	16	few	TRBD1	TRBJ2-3	TGTGCCAGCAGCCAGGGCCTAAACAGGGGGCAAGGTACGCAGTATTTT	CASSQGLNRGQGTQYF
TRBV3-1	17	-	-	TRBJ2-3	TGTGCCAGCAGCCAACCTACCAGGACCCCTGGCACAGATACGCAGTATTTT	CASSQPTRTPGTDTQYF
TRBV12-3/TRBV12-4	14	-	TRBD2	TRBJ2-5	TGTGCCAGCAATTCGGGAGGGCCGGGGGAGACCCAGTACTTC	CASNSGGPGETQYF
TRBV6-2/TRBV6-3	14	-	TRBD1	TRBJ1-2	TGTGCCAGCAGTTACGACAGGGGAATGGGTGGCTACACCTTC	CASSYDRGMGGYTF
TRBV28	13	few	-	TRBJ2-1	TGTGCCAGCAGTTACCCAATCGGGGGTGAGCAGTTCTTC	CASSYPIGGEQFF
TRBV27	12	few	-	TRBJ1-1	TGTGCCAGCTGGGCTATCGGCACTGAAGCTTTCTTT	CASWAIGTEAFF
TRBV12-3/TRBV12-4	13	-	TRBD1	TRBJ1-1	TGTGCCAGCAGTCCACAGGGGTGGACTGAAGCTTTCTTT	CASSPQGWTEAFF
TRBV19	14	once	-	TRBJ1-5	TGTGCCAGTAGTATAGATCACGGGAATCAGCCCCAGCATTTT	CASSIDHGNQPQHF
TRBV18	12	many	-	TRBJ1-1	TGTGCCAGCTCACGGCGCGGGGCTGAAGCTTTCTTT	CASSRRGAEAFF
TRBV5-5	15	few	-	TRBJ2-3	TGTGCCAGCAGCTTGGGGGGTCAGGGCACAGATACGCAGTATTTT	CASSLGGQGTDTQYF
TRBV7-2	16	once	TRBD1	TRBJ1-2	TGTGCCAGCAGCTTAGCGGGACAGGGGTCGGGCTATGGCTACACCTTC	CASSLAGQGSGYGYTF
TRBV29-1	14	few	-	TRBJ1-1	TGCAGCGTCATCGCCTATGGGGGCTCGGCTGAAGCTTTCTTT	CSVIAYGGSAEAFF
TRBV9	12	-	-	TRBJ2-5	TGTGCCAGCAGCGTCCGGGGAGAGACCCAGTACTTC	CASSVRGETQYF
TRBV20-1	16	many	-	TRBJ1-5	TGCAGTGCTAGCAAGGGGAGGGTCCATAGCAATCAGCCCCAGCATTTT	CSASKGRVHSNQPQHF
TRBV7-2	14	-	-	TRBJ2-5	TGTGCCAGCAGAAAGGGCCCCGAAGAAGAGACCCAGTACTTC	CASRKGPEEETQYF
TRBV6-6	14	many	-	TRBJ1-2	TGTGCCAGCAGCGAAGGAAGGGGATGGGGTGGCTACACCTTC	CASSEGRGWGGYTF
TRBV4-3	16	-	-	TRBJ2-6	TGCGCCAGCAGCCAAGATAGAGGGACTGGGGCCAACGTCCTGACTTTC	CASSQDRGTGANVLTF
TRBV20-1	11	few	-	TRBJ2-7	TGCAGTGCCGACAGTAACTACGAGCAGTACTTC	CSADSNYEQYF
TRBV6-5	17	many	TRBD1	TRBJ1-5	TGTGCCAGCAGTTACTCAGCACAGGGGGCTTCCAATCAGCCCCAGCATTTT	CASSYSAQGASNQPQHF
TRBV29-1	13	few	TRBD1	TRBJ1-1	TGCAGCGCTAGGGGACAGCCGAACACTGAAGCTTTCTTT	CSARGQPNTEAFF
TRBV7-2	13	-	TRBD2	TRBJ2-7	TGTGCCAGCAGCTACGGGCGGGGGGACGAGCAGTACTTC	CASSYGRGDEQYF
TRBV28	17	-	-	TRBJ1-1	TGTGCCAGCAGTTTATTAAGACAGATGGGAGTGTTGACTGAAGCTTTCTTT	CASSLLRQMGVLTEAFF
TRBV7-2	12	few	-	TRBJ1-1	TGTGCCAGCAGCTTAGGAGTGGGCGAAGCTTTCTTT	CASSLGVGEAFF
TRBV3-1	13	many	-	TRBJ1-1	TGTGCCAGCAGCAGACAAGGGAGCACTGGGGCTTTCTTT	CASSRQGSTGAFF
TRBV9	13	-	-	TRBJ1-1	TGTGCCAGCAGCGTAGGTGGCACCACTGAAGCTTTCTTT	CASSVGGTTEAFF
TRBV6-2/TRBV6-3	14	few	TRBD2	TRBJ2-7	TGTGCCAGCGTCGGGACTAGCGGGAGCTACGAGCAGTACTTC	CASVGTSGSYEQYF
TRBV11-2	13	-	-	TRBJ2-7	TGTGCCAGCAGCTTATGGGGTTCCTACGAGCAGTACTTC	CASSLWGSYEQYF
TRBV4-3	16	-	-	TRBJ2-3	TGCGCCAGCAGCCAAGATCAGCGACGGACCACAGATACGCAGTATTTT	CASSQDQRRTTDTQYF
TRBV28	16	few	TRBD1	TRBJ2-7	TGTGCCAGCAACTTGTTCGGGACAGGGAGGGATAACGAGCAGTACTTC	CASNLFGTGRDNEQYF
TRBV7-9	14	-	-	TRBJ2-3	TGTGCCAGCAGCTTATTGTCCACGGCAGATACGCAGTATTTT	CASSLLSTADTQYF
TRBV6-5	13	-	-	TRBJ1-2	TGTGCCAGCAGTTCTGGTCGGGCGCGTGGCTACACCTTC	CASSSGRARGYTF
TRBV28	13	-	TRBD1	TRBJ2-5	TGTGCCAGCGGGACAGGGGGCTTAGAGACCCAGTACTTC	CASGTGGLETQYF